This T cell receptor (beta chain) was captured by sequencing in a study of CD8 T cells in ankylosing spondylitis. Study conclusions and caveats: Clones linked to disease were reported to show significant enrichment in matched ankylosing spondylitis synovial fluid. Before this, some motif variants had been reported in reactive arthritis synovial fluid and blood. What seemed typical of ankylosing spondylitis blood was a TCR beta motif built from several highly homologous variants. Disease-linked clones were found to be CD8+ and relatively rare in peripheral blood.

There are many counts of this clonotype. As yet, its antigen is unknown. A quantitative 5'-RACE method, one with molecular barcodes, was used to make TCR beta libraries. Via MiXCR, TCRdb re-called the 5' RACE reads, giving one row per CDR3 protein. The data contain around 890,000 distinct CDR3 sequences, approximately 12% of them seen just once; the ten biggest clones take up 0.51%. Trimming pared 4 bases from V and 1 base from J, leaving 10 bases between. The CDR3 extends over 14 amino acids. The germline CDR1 and CDR2 sequences are SGHRS and YFSETQ. The clonotype was recovered from a male donor with ankylosing spondylitis. V gene TRBV5-1 combines with J gene TRBJ2-3, with a weak D call TRBD1 (6 bases). The sequenced sample was blood, either unsorted or a sorted T cell fraction (not recorded which). The CDR3, as DNA: TGCGCCAGCAGCCCGGACAGCGGCACAGATACGCAGTATTTT. This gives the protein CASSPDSGTDTQYF.